This TCR beta chain was documented in a study of breast tumors, draining lymph nodes, adjacent tissues. Findings and caveats of the study: Compared with basal-like, luminal-like tumors shared significantly more repertoire with nontumor tissue. Tumor T cell lymph node origin was a supported hypothesis, not proven. Compared with lymph nodes, tumors were less diverse; compared with nontumor tissue, more.

Germline CDR1 MNHNY, CDR2 SVGAGI (reference sequence). V was clipped by 6 bases and J by 0 bases, with 15 bases between them. The CDR3 spans 15 residues. TCRdb re-derived calls from the multiplex PCR reads in MiXCR, one entry per CDR3 protein. Here the sample spans fewer than 200,000 distinct CDR3 sequences, approximately 30% being singletons. This clonotype occurred many times. Its antigen is as yet unknown. Axillary draining lymph nodes of breast cancer patients supplied the node samples. The chain uses TRBV6-6 and TRBJ2-7; D may be TRBD1 or TRBD2 (5 bases each). The sample was axillary lymph node tissue. The clonotype comes from a female donor with breast cancer. Some clones in this sample may be carry-over from other donors' samples. CDR3 sequence: CASSLRDLRSYEQYF. The CDR3 bases are TGTGCCAGCAGCCTCCGGGACCTACGCTCCTACGAGCAGTACTTC.